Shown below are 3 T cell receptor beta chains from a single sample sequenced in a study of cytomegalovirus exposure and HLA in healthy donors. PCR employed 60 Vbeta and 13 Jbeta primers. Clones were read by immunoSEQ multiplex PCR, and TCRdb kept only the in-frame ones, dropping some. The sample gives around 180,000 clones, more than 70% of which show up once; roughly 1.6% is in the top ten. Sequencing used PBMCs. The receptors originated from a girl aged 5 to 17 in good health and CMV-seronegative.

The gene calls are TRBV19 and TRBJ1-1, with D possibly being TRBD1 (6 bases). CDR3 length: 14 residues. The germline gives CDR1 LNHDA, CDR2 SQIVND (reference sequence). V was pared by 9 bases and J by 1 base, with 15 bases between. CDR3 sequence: CASEKGESNTEAFF. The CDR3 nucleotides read TGTGCCAGCGAGAAGGGGGAATCGAACACTGAAGCTTTCTTT.

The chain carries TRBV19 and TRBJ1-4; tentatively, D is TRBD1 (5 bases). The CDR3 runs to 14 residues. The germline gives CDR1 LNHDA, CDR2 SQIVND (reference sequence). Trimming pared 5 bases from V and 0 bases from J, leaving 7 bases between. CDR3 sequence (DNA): TGTGCCAGTAGTGAGACAGCAACTAATGAAAAACTGTTTTTT. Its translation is CASSETATNEKLFF.

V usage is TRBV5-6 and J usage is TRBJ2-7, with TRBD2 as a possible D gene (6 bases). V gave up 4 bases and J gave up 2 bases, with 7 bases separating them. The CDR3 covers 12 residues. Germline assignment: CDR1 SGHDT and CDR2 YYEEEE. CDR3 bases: TGTGCCAGCAGCGCGGGGACCTACGAGCAGTACTTC. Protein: CASSAGTYEQYF.